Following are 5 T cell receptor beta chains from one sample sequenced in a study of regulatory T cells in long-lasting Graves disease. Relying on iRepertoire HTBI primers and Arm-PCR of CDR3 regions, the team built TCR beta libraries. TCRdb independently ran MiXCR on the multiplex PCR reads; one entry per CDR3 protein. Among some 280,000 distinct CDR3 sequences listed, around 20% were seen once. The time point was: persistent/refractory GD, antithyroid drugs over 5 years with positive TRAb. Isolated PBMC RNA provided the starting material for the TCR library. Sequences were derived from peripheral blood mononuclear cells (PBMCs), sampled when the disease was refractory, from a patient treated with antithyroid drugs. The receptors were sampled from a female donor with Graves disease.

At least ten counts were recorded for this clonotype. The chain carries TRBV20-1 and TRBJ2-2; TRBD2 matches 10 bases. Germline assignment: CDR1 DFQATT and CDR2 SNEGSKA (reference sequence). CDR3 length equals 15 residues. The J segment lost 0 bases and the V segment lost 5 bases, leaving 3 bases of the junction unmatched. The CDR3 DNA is TGCAGTGCTGGGGGACTAGCGACGAACACCGGGGAGCTGTTTTTT. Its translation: CSAGGLATNTGELFF.

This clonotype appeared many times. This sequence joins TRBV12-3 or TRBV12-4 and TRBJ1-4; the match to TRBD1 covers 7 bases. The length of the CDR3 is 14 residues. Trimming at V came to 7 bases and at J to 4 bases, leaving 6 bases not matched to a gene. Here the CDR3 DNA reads TGTGCCAGCACCTCCCGACAGGGTAATGAAAAACTGTTTTTT. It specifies CASTSRQGNEKLFF.

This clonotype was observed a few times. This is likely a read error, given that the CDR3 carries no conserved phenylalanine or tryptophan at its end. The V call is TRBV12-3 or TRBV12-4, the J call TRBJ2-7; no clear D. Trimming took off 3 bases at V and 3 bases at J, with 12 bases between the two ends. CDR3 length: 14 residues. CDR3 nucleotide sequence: TGTGCCAGCAGTTTTAACCCCTCGGTCTACGAGCAGTACCTC. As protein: CASSFNPSVYEQYL.

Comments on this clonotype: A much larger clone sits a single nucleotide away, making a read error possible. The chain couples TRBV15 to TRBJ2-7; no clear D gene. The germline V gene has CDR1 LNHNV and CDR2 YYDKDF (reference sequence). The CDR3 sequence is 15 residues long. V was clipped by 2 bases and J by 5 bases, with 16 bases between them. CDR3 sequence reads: CATSRTGPPENEQYF. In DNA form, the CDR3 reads TGTGCCACCAGCAGAACGGGTCCACCCGAGAACGAGCAGTACTTC.

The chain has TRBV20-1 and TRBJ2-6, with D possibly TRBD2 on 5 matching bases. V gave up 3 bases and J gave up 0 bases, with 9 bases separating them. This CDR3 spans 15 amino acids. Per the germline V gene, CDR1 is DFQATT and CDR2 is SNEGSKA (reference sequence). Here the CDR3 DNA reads TGCAGTGCTAGCGGGGTGTACTCTGGGGCCAACGTCCTGACTTTC. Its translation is CSASGVYSGANVLTF.